These T cell receptor beta chains were read from a single sample in a study of T-cell memory formation after mild COVID-19. TCRdb fed the 5' RACE reads into MiXCR, producing one record per CDR3 protein. The table has 50,000 to 70,000 distinct CDR3 sequences, 9% to 15% seen once. The sample taken for sequencing was PBMCs or a T cell subset sorted from them (not recorded which). Source of these receptors: a man aged 18 to 29 who had mild COVID-19 (a few samples of this study predate the infection). Cell type and time point are not known. CDR3s include the opening cysteine and the closing phenylalanine or tryptophan. D genes are given only for firm matches. Expanded clones are given a class, and other clones once, few, many or no size at all.

d_call	cdr3_length	j_call	v_call	clone_size	cdr3_nt	cdr3_aa
TRBD1	16	TRBJ1-6	TRBV23-1	many	TGCGCCAGCAGTCAGGCGGGACAGCAGGTTAATTCACCCCTCCACTTT	CASSQAGQQVNSPLHF
TRBD1	16	TRBJ2-1	TRBV4-1	many	TGCGCCAGCAGCCAAGATTCAGGGGGCGGTTACAATGAGCAGTTCTTC	CASSQDSGGGYNEQFF
.	13	TRBJ1-1	TRBV12-3/TRBV12-4	many	TGTGCCAGCAGTTCCCTCGGTGACACTGAAGCTTTCTTT	CASSSLGDTEAFF
.	16	TRBJ2-3	TRBV10-1	few	TGCGCCAGCAGTGAGTCAGGGACACCGAGCACAGATACGCAGTATTTT	CASSESGTPSTDTQYF
TRBD1	14	TRBJ2-1	TRBV20-1	few	TGCAGTGCTAGAGCCGGGACAGACTACAATGAGCAGTTCTTC	CSARAGTDYNEQFF
.	13	TRBJ1-5	TRBV7-9	many	TGTGCCAGCAGCTTAGTGGGGAATCAGCCCCAGCATTTT	CASSLVGNQPQHF
.	16	TRBJ1-1	TRBV5-1	.	TGCGCCAGCAGCTTGGCCATACCGGGCCCGAACACTGAAGCTTTCTTT	CASSLAIPGPNTEAFF
TRBD1	14	TRBJ2-5	TRBV5-4	few	TGTGCCAGCAGCAGACAGGGAGCGGTAGAGACCCAGTACTTC	CASSRQGAVETQYF
.	14	TRBJ1-5	TRBV6-5	few	TGTGCCAGCAGTTGGAGGTGGGACAATCAGCCCCAGCATTTT	CASSWRWDNQPQHF
.	14	TRBJ1-1	TRBV5-1	.	TGCGCCAGCGAAGTCTCGCCTGGAGGCACTGAAGCTTTCTTT	CASEVSPGGTEAFF
.	16	TRBJ2-7	TRBV12-3/TRBV12-4	many	TGTGCCAGCAGTTCGATGAGTCTCAGGAGCTCCTACGAGCAGTACTTC	CASSSMSLRSSYEQYF
.	13	TRBJ2-2	TRBV6-5	.	TGTGCCAGCAGCTCCGGGGTGGCGGGGGAGCTGTTTTTT	CASSSGVAGELFF
.	13	TRBJ2-7	TRBV4-1	.	TGCGCCAGCAGCTTCCTCCAGGGGTACGAGCAGTACTTC	CASSFLQGYEQYF
TRBD2	15	TRBJ2-5	TRBV29-1	.	TGCAGCGTTCTCGGGGGGGTCTTGTACCAAGAGACCCAGTACTTC	CSVLGGVLYQETQYF
.	12	TRBJ1-6	TRBV5-6	few	TGTGCCAGCAGCTTGGAGGAATCACCCCTCCACTTT	CASSLEESPLHF
TRBD1	13	TRBJ2-7	TRBV9	few	TGTGCCAGCAGCGCATACGGGACAGGGGAGCAGTACTTC	CASSAYGTGEQYF
.	15	TRBJ1-1	TRBV9	few	TGTGCCAGCAGCGTAGGGGGGGGCATGAACACTGAAGCTTTCTTT	CASSVGGGMNTEAFF
.	15	TRBJ1-2	TRBV6-5	few	TGTGCCAGCAGTAGTCAGGGTACGGGCAGCTATGGCTACACCTTC	CASSSQGTGSYGYTF